These 26 T cell receptor beta chains share one sample of origin, sequenced in a study of T cell responses to AZD1222 COVID-19 vaccine (dated by TCRdb to the early 2020s). This specimen's time point label, interpreted: about 28 days (+/-7) after the second vaccine dose. Preparation of the library involved the immunoSEQ multiplex PCR assay. The table was pulled from immuneACCESS by TCRdb, which kept in-frame rearrangements only. Such tables lose some clones; where checked, under half of the loss comes from unresolved V genes, and the rest has no known cause. This sample comprises about 110,000 clones, 92% of them detected only once. The ten largest clones capture approximately 7.9% of the sample. Material: peripheral blood, obtained 28 days after the second AZD1222 dose. These receptors were taken from an adult who received the AZD1222 COVID-19 vaccine.

DNA for the CDR3: TGTGCCAGTAGTATTCGCCTTCAGGAGACCCAGTACTTC. This translates into CASSIRLQETQYF. The rearrangement uses TRBV19 and TRBJ2-5; no clear D gene. The V end was cut by 3 bases, the J end by 5 bases, with 10 bases between. Germline CDR1 reads LNHDA; CDR2 reads SQIVND (reference sequence). The CDR3 is made up of 13 amino acids.

The V and J genes are TRBV5-1 and TRBJ1-3, with D hard to call. The germline gives CDR1 SGHRS, CDR2 YFSETQ. This CDR3 has 13 amino acids. Trimming removed 3 bases from V and 0 bases from J, with 4 bases in between. The CDR3 is CASSSGSGNTIYF. The CDR3 nucleotides read TGCGCCAGCAGCTCGGGCTCTGGAAACACCATATATTTT.

This chain connects TRBV16 to TRBJ2-7; D call uncertain. V was cut by 1 base and J by 2 bases, with 12 bases left in between. The CDR3 extends over 15 amino acids. CDR1 is KGHSY, CDR2 FQNENV, per germline. CDR3 loop: CASSQLSPGPYEQYF. The DNA for the CDR3 is TGTGCCAGCAGCCAATTATCTCCCGGCCCCTACGAGCAGTACTTC. The full variable domain, completed using reference TRBV16 and TRBJ2-7, is GEEVAQTPKHLVRGEGQKAKLYCAPIKGHSYVFWYQQVLKNEFKFLISFQNENVFDETGMPKERFSAKCLPNSPCSLEIQATKLEDSAVYFCASSQLSPGPYEQYFGPGTRLTVT.

The V gene is TRBV27, the J gene TRBJ1-1, with D possibly being TRBD1 (6 bases). CDR1 is MNHEY, CDR2 SMNVEV, per germline (reference sequence). CDR3 length: 11 amino acids. The V and J ends lost 4 bases and 6 bases respectively, with 6 bases between them. DNA for the CDR3: TGTGCCAGCAGTTCAGGGGCTGAAGCTTTCTTT. Amino acid sequence: CASSSGAEAFF.

The chain employs TRBV15 and TRBJ2-7; no clear D. The CDR3 spans 13 residues. Looked up from germline, CDR1 is LNHNV and CDR2 is YYDKDF (reference sequence). Trimming shortened V by 1 base and J by 6 bases, and 10 bases separated the two germline ends. The CDR3 sequence is CATSRASGGEQYF. DNA for the CDR3: TGTGCCACCAGCAGAGCTTCTGGTGGCGAGCAGTACTTC.

This sequence joins TRBV7-2 and TRBJ1-5; D gene ambiguous. V was trimmed by 1 base and J by 4 bases, leaving 11 bases between them. From germline, CDR1 is SGHTA and CDR2 FQGNSA. The CDR3 consists of 15 residues. This CDR3 reads CASSLGSGLNQPQHF. The CDR3 nucleotides read TGTGCCAGCAGCTTAGGATCCGGATTAAATCAGCCCCAGCATTTT.

J is TRBJ1-2 and V is TRBV5-4; unclear D gene. Trimming left V 2 bases short and J 6 bases short, with 11 bases between. CDR3 length: 13 amino acids. Germline V gene data show CDR1 as SGHNT and CDR2 as YYREEE (reference sequence). The CDR3 protein is CASSFNREDGYTF. In DNA form, the CDR3 reads TGTGCCAGCAGCTTTAATCGGGAGGATGGCTACACCTTC. The entire variable domain, with the rest obtained from reference TRBV5-4 and TRBJ1-2, is as follows: ETGVTQSPTHLIKTRGQQVTLRCSSQSGHNTVSWYQQALGQGPQFIFQYYREEENGRGNFPPRFSGLQFPNYSSELNVNALELDDSALYLCASSFNREDGYTFGSGTRLTVV.

This chain uses TRBV28 with TRBJ2-7; D is perhaps TRBD1 (6 bases). This CDR3 is built from 14 residues. Germline CDR1 MDHEN, CDR2 SYDVKM. V was cut by 4 bases and J by 3 bases, with 13 bases left in between. This CDR3 reads CASSSFRGYYEQYF. CDR3 nucleotide sequence: TGTGCCAGCAGTTCCTTTAGGGGGTACTACGAGCAGTACTTC. Supplemented by reference TRBV28 and TRBJ2-7, the full variable domain reads DVKVTQSSRYLVKRTGEKVFLECVQDMDHENMFWYRQDPGLGLRLIYFSYDVKMKEKGDIPEGYSVSREKKERFSLILESASTNQTSMYLCASSSFRGYYEQYFGPGTRLTVT.

The V gene is TRBV15, the J gene TRBJ2-7, with D possibly being TRBD1 or TRBD2 (5 bases each). This CDR3 has 16 residues. V lost 0 bases and J lost 1, with 13 bases in between. CDR1 and CDR2 (germline): LNHNV, YYDKDF (reference sequence). CDR3 coding DNA: TGTGCCACCAGCAGAGATCGGGGCGTACGATCCTACGAGCAGTACTTC. As protein: CATSRDRGVRSYEQYF.

The V and J genes are TRBV4-2 and TRBJ1-1; TRBD1 matches at 9 bases. J lost 1 base, V lost 1 base, and 4 bases had no gene match. This CDR3 comprises 16 residues. Germline V gene data show CDR1 as LGHNA and CDR2 as YNFKEQ. CDR3 loop: CASSQGTGDTNTEAFF. The CDR3 DNA reads as TGTGCCAGCAGCCAAGGGACAGGGGATACGAACACTGAAGCTTTCTTT.

In this sample, this clone turned up once. The rearrangement links TRBV10-3 to TRBJ1-1, with D perhaps TRBD1 (5 bases). Trimming cost V 6 bases and J 1 base, with 12 bases left between them. The length of the CDR3 is 14 residues. The germline V gene encodes CDR1 ENHRY and CDR2 SYGVKD. The CDR3 here is CAIRGQLWNTEAFF. Here the CDR3 DNA reads TGTGCCATCAGAGGACAACTTTGGAACACTGAAGCTTTCTTT.

The V gene is TRBV27, the J gene TRBJ2-7; 10 nucleotides align to TRBD2. This CDR3 contains 14 residues. The germline gives CDR1 MNHEY, CDR2 SMNVEV (reference sequence). V lost 10 bases to trimming and J lost 3 bases; unmatched junction nucleotides: 9. For the CDR3, the DNA is TGTGCCACCGGGCTGGCTAGCGGGGGCTACGAGCAGTACTTC. Translation: CATGLASGGYEQYF.

The V gene is TRBV12-3 or TRBV12-4, the J gene TRBJ1-2; D call uncertain. Trimming cost V 6 bases and J 8 bases, with 16 bases left between them. The CDR3 loop spans 13 amino acids. CDR3 in DNA: TGTGCCAGCAGCCCAAGGACGGATCCCGGCTACACCTTC. Its translation is CASSPRTDPGYTF.

This chain connects TRBV18 to TRBJ2-1, with no clear D. Germline V gene data show CDR1 as KGHSH and CDR2 as LQKENI. This CDR3 has 16 amino acids. Trimming left V 3 bases short and J 0 bases short, with 12 bases between. The CDR3 reads CASSPGQTSSYNEQFF. The DNA of the CDR3 is TGTGCCAGCTCACCCGGCCAGACAAGCTCCTACAATGAGCAGTTCTTC.

The V and J genes are TRBV5-1 and TRBJ2-5, with TRBD2 matching over 9 bases. The CDR3 runs to 15 residues. Germline lookup yields CDR1 SGHRS and CDR2 YFSETQ. V was pared by 5 bases and J by 3 bases, with 8 bases of the junction left unmatched. In nucleotides, the CDR3 is TGCGCCAGCAGACCATTAGCGGGAGCGGAAGAGACCCAGTACTTC. Amino acids: CASRPLAGAEETQYF.

This clone was seen only once. Other DNA sequences in the sample encode the same CDR3. The chain employs TRBV7-8 and TRBJ2-6; D not certain. CDR1 and CDR2 from the germline V gene are SGHVS and FQNEAQ. The CDR3 is made up of 14 amino acids. V was cut by 3 bases and J by 0 bases, with 3 bases left in between. CDR3 in DNA: TGTGCCAGCAGCTTGAGCTCTGGGGCCAACGTCCTGACTTTC. It yields the protein CASSLSSGANVLTF.

The chain uses TRBV28 and TRBJ2-7; TRBD1 aligns across 11 bases. The CDR3 contains 15 residues. CDR1 and CDR2 (germline): MDHEN, SYDVKM. Germline trimming cut 5 bases from V and 7 bases from J; bases unmatched to any gene: 10. CDR3 residues: CASSRRTGGSGEQYF. The CDR3 region has the DNA TGTGCCAGCAGTAGACGGACAGGGGGCTCGGGTGAGCAGTACTTC.

The V and J genes are TRBV28 and TRBJ2-7; 8 nucleotides align to TRBD1. Germline V gene sequence: CDR1 MDHEN, CDR2 SYDVKM. The CDR3 extends over 14 amino acids. V lost 7 bases to trimming and J lost 0 bases; unmatched junction nucleotides: 5. The DNA of the CDR3 is TGTGCCAGCACCCCGACAGGGGTCTCCTACGAGCAGTACTTC. Protein: CASTPTGVSYEQYF.

This chain uses TRBV27 with TRBJ1-4, with 8 positions matching TRBD1. The V segment lost 8 bases and the J segment 5 bases; nucleotides outside the gene matches: 7. The CDR3 is 14 amino acids. Looked up from germline, CDR1 is MNHEY and CDR2 is SMNVEV (reference sequence). The CDR3 DNA reads TGTGCCAGCGCCCGACAGGGGCAGAATGAAAAACTGTTTTTT. This sequence encodes CASARQGQNEKLFF.

This clone was counted between two and nine times. The rearrangement uses TRBV21-1 and TRBJ2-7; TRBD2 was called by the table and not checked on the DNA. TRBV21-1 is classified as a pseudogene. This CDR3 has 16 residues. The DNA for the CDR3 is TGTGCCAGCAGCAAAGGACTAGCGGTCTCTCCGGGGGAGCAGTACTTC. Translated, it gives CASSKGLAVSPGEQYF.

The V gene is TRBV5-1, the J gene TRBJ2-7, with 9 positions matching TRBD2. Germline V lookup: CDR1 SGHRS, CDR2 YFSETQ. CDR3 length: 14 residues. Unmatched junction bases numbered 7, after V lost 5 bases and J lost 4 bases. CDR3 residues: CASSDRAGGYEQYF. CDR3 nucleotides: TGCGCCAGCAGTGATAGAGCGGGAGGTTACGAGCAGTACTTC.

This clone appeared a few times. The chain uses TRBV4-2 and TRBJ2-7; TRBD1 is a possible D gene (5 bases). V was cut by 0 bases and J by 2 bases, with 14 bases left in between. CDR1 LGHNA and CDR2 YNFKEQ come from the germline V gene. The CDR3 consists of 16 residues. The CDR3 DNA sequence: TGTGCCAGCAGCCAAGAGGTAAGGACAACTACCTACGAGCAGTACTTC. The encoded protein is CASSQEVRTTTYEQYF.

This rearrangement joins TRBV12-3 or TRBV12-4 to TRBJ1-2; D gene unclear. Trimming removed 4 bases from V and 8 bases from J, with 11 bases in between. The CDR3 covers 12 residues. CDR3 residues: CASSSQVLGYTF. CDR3 sequence (DNA): TGTGCCAGCAGTTCTCAGGTTCTCGGCTACACCTTC.

The CDR3 spells CASSLSDRRNTGELFF. The DNA of the CDR3 is TGTGCCAGCAGTTTATCTGACAGGCGTAACACCGGGGAGCTGTTTTTT. The chain employs TRBV27 and TRBJ2-2; tentatively, D is TRBD1 (6 bases). The V end lost 0 bases, the J end lost 2 bases, and 10 bases lay between the germline ends. Per germline, CDR1 MNHEY and CDR2 SMNVEV (reference sequence). The CDR3 is made up of 16 amino acids.

The V gene is TRBV6-6, the J gene TRBJ1-6, with 7 bases that match TRBD1. Germline values: CDR1 MNHNY, CDR2 SVGAGI (reference sequence). CDR3 length: 15 amino acids. V shed 2 bases, J shed 9 bases, and the junction held 7 bases outside the gene matches. The CDR3 reads CASSYPTGKISPLHF. CDR3 sequence (DNA): TGTGCCAGCAGTTACCCGACAGGGAAAATTTCACCCCTCCACTTT.

This clone has a single count. The V call is TRBV21-1, the J call TRBJ1-2. TRBV21-1 is a pseudogene locus. CDR3 size: 15 residues. The CDR3 sequence is CASSKYLGESIGYTF. The DNA of the CDR3 is TGTGCCAGCAGCAAATACCTCGGGGAGTCGATTGGCTACACCTTC.